Listed below are T cell receptor beta chains from one sample, sequenced in a study of cytomegalovirus exposure and HLA in healthy donors. Repertoires were generated with immunoSEQ multiplex PCR, while TCRdb's copy carries only in-frame clones and drops some. Among approximately 100,000 clones listed, 75% were seen once. Sequencing was performed on PBMCs. The source is a male donor in good health and CMV-seropositive. Each CDR3 is given with its conserved first and last residue. A D gene is named only where the DNA matches it firmly.

D: .; V: TRBV4-3; CDR3: CASSQVEVASDTGELFF
D: .; V: TRBV5-1; CDR3: CASRVGGPKNIQYF
D: .; V: TRBV18; CDR3: CASSPTGGTNQPQHF
D: TRBD2; V: TRBV10-1; CDR3: CASSGGPGGTDTQYF
D: .; V: TRBV19; CDR3: CASSVRPRRGDTQYF
D: TRBD2; V: TRBV5-1; CDR3: CAGRAERGGRETQYF
D: .; V: TRBV9; CDR3: CASSVVREKASEAFF
D: .; V: TRBV2; CDR3: CASSPSTEAFF
D: .; V: TRBV5-8; CDR3: CASSVGIGNQPQHF
D: .; V: TRBV2; CDR3: CASSDPRTATYEQYF
D: TRBD1; V: TRBV6-5; CDR3: CASRRTGGTDTQYF
D: TRBD2; V: TRBV10-1; CDR3: CASSDSGFPPIAGGRGEQYF
D: .; V: TRBV6-5; CDR3: CASSYSKLGELFF
D: .; V: TRBV6-5; CDR3: CASNTGDGYYEQYF
D: .; V: TRBV6-5; CDR3: CASSYSRGFGYTF
D: .; V: TRBV4-1; CDR3: CASSQDLWGGAAQASDTQYF
D: .; V: TRBV7-2; CDR3: CASSADSGVGNTIYF
D: .; V: TRBV6-1; CDR3: CASSVGTDSNQPQHF
D: TRBD1; V: TRBV6-6; CDR3: CASGIQGIYEQYF
D: .; V: TRBV4-2; CDR3: CASSPRLGSGAVGGTGANVLTF